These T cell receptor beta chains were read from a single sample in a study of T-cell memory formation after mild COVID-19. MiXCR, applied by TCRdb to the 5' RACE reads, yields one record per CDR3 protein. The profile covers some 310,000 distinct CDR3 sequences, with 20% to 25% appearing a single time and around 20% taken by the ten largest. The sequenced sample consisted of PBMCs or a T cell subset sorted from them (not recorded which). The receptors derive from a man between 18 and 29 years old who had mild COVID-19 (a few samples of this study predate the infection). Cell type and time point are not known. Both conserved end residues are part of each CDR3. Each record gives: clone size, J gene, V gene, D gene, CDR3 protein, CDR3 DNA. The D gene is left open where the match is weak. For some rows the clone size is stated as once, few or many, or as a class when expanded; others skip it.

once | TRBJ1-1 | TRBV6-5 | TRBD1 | CASSYLGQGLNTEAFF | TGTGCCAGCAGTTACTTAGGACAGGGACTGAACACTGAAGCTTTCTTT
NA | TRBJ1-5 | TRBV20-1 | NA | CSARDWVRTEYSNQPQHF | TGCAGTGCTAGAGATTGGGTACGCACAGAGTATAGCAATCAGCCCCAGCATTTT
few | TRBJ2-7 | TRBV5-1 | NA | CASSTYWGALYEQYF | TGCGCCAGCAGCACCTATTGGGGGGCTCTTTACGAGCAGTACTTC
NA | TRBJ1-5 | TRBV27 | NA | CASREGQINQPQHF | TGTGCCAGCAGAGAAGGACAGATAAATCAGCCCCAGCATTTT
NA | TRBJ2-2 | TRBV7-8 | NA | CASTQGGAGELFF | TGTGCCAGCACCCAGGGTGGGGCCGGGGAGCTGTTTTTT
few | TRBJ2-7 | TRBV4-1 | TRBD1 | CASSPEGVTGLYEQYF | TGCGCCAGCAGCCCTGAGGGCGTGACAGGGCTCTACGAGCAGTACTTC
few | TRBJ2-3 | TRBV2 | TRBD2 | CASRPPSGWTDTQYF | TGTGCCAGCAGACCCCCTAGCGGTTGGACAGATACGCAGTATTTT
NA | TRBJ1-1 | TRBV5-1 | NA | CASSGVGVNTEAFF | TGCGCCAGCAGCGGGGTGGGGGTGAACACTGAAGCTTTCTTT
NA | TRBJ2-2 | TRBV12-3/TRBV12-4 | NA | CASSLAGARTGELFF | TGTGCCAGCAGTTTAGCCGGGGCGCGTACCGGGGAGCTGTTTTTT
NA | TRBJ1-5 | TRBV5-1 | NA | CASSLEGNSNQPQHF | TGCGCCAGCAGCTTGGAAGGTAATAGCAATCAGCCCCAGCATTTT
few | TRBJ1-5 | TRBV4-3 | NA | CASSQDYGGRQPQHF | TGCGCCAGCAGCCAAGATTACGGGGGCAGACAGCCCCAGCATTTT
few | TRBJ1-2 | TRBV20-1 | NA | CSASLSGGSGYTF | TGCAGTGCTAGTTTATCTGGGGGCTCTGGCTACACCTTC
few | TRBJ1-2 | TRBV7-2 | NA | CASSLAPKGPGYTF | TGTGCCAGCAGCTTAGCACCAAAGGGGCCCGGCTACACCTTC
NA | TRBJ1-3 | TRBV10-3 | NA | CAISAGNTIYF | TGTGCCATCTCGGCTGGAAACACCATATATTTT
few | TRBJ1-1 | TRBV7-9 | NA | CASSLGQGILETEAFF | TGTGCCAGCAGCTTAGGGCAGGGGATTTTGGAGACTGAAGCTTTCTTT
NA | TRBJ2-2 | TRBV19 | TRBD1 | CAGQGAGELFF | TGTGCCGGGCAGGGGGCCGGGGAGCTGTTTTTT
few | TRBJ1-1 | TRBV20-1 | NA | CSAPIPGRGTEAFF | TGCAGTGCTCCCATCCCAGGGAGGGGCACTGAAGCTTTCTTT
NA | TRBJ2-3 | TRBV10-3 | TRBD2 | CAISSGSGGTSTDTQYF | TGTGCCATCAGTTCTGGCAGCGGGGGAACTAGCACAGATACGCAGTATTTT
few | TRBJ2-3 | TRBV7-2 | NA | CASSLGHFPDTQYF | TGTGCCAGCAGCTTAGGTCATTTCCCAGATACGCAGTATTTT
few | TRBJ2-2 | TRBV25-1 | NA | CASSEVNTGELFF | TGTGCCAGCAGTGAAGTGAACACCGGGGAGCTGTTTTTT
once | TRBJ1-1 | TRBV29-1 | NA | CSVYRATEAFF | TGCAGCGTGTACAGGGCCACTGAAGCTTTCTTT
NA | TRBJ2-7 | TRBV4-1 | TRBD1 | CASSAGTVTYEQYF | TGCGCCAGCAGCGCCGGGACAGTAACCTACGAGCAGTACTTC
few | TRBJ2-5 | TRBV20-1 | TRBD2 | CSARGLAGAGQETQYF | TGCAGTGCTAGGGGACTAGCGGGGGCGGGGCAAGAGACCCAGTACTTC
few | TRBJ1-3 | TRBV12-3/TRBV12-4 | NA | CASSFQNTIYF | TGTGCCAGCAGTTTTCAGAACACCATATATTTT
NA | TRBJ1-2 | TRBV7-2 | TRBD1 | CASSSRDRDYGYTF | TGTGCCAGCAGCAGCCGGGACAGGGATTATGGCTACACCTTC
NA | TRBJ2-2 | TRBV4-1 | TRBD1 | CASSQSLSDRVGGELFF | TGCGCCAGCAGCCAGAGCCTCTCTGACAGGGTGGGCGGGGAGCTGTTTTTT